The sequence of this TCR beta chain was determined in a study of radiation and T cells in renal cell carcinoma. Overall study context: Nephrectomy followed 15 Gy stereotactic body radiation by 4 weeks.

Findings and limits, study-wide: No pretreatment tumor biopsies were available for baseline clonotypes.

Time point here: blood 2 weeks post-SBRT. Treatment described: 15 Gy SBRT to primary tumor, nephrectomy 4 weeks later. After SBRT, blood was collected at 2 and 4 weeks, plus baseline. V dropped 5 bases and J dropped 6 bases, with 16 bases sitting between them. From germline, CDR1 is MDHEN and CDR2 SYDVKM. The CDR3 runs 14 residues. Comment on this clone: Its antigen remains unknown.

Data came from immunoSEQ multiplex PCR; TCRdb stores just in-frame clones and leaves some out. There are 100,000 to 150,000 clones in the sample; about four fifths occur only once, and roughly 6% lies in the top ten. This sequence was found in a man aged 45-65 years with renal cell carcinoma. The V gene is TRBV28, the J gene TRBJ1-1; D not resolved. The input for sequencing was blood, taken from a patient whose treatment included radiotherapy and nephrectomy. The CDR3 region is CASSKQSLVAEAFF. CDR3 in DNA: TGTGCCAGCAGTAAACAGAGTCTCGTCGCTGAAGCTTTCTTT.